Included here is one TCR beta chain sequence, with context. These data belong to a study of blood T cell repertoires in COVID-19. Overall study: The cDNA or gDNA used as material had been derived from T cells, B-cell-depleted T cells, or PBMCs.

After removal of 4 bases from V and 6 bases from J, the junction contained 9 bases not matched to a gene. This CDR3 has 14 amino acids. Germline V gene sequence: CDR1 GTSNPN, CDR2 SVGIG (reference sequence). Measured with immunoSEQ multiplex PCR; TCRdb has only the in-frame clones, and not every one. The sample shows around 300,000 clones, about 89% of them seen only once. This clonotype was sampled from a man in his forties or fifties with acute or convalescent COVID-19. The sequenced sample consisted of peripheral blood. This chain links TRBV30 with TRBJ1-1; TRBD1 matches 9 bases. CDR3 amino acids: CAWTPTGGSAEAFF. CDR3 in DNA: TGTGCCTGGACCCCCACAGGGGGCTCGGCTGAAGCTTTCTTT.